A single sample gave rise to the 5 T cell receptor beta chains below, sequenced in a study of PD-1 blockade in classical Hodgkin lymphoma. Brentuximab vedotin exposure varied among the patients, all of whom had relapsed after autologous stem cell transplantation. Profiling relied on immunoSEQ multiplex PCR, and the TCRdb table lists in-frame clones only, not all of them. The table records just over 50,000 clones, around 75% of them present only once. The sample here was peripheral blood mononuclear cells (PBMCs), taken before the second cycle of nivolumab. Receptor source: a human donor with classical Hodgkin lymphoma.

The chain links TRBV20-1 to TRBJ2-7, with D perhaps matching TRBD1 or TRBD2 (5 bases each). Germline values: CDR1 DFQATT, CDR2 SNEGSKA (reference sequence). CDR3 length: 10 residues. CDR3: CTSRETEQYF. CDR3 DNA: TGCACCAGCAGGGAGACCGAGCAGTACTTC.

This clone was counted a few times. The rearrangement joins TRBV14 to TRBJ1-1; D is perhaps TRBD1 (6 bases). From germline, CDR1 is SGHDN and CDR2 FVKESK. This CDR3 spans 15 amino acids. V lost 4 bases and J lost 5, with 17 bases in between. The CDR3: CASSPGAGLATEAFF. CDR3 nucleotides: TGTGCCAGCAGCCCGGGGGCAGGTTTAGCGACTGAAGCTTTCTTT.

The chain has TRBV4-2 and TRBJ2-1; 13 positions match TRBD2. The germline V gene has CDR1 LGHNA and CDR2 YNFKEQ. V shed 2 bases, J shed 7 bases, and the junction held 5 bases outside the gene matches. CDR3 length: 16 amino acids. The CDR3 DNA reads as TGTGCCAGCAGCCAATGGACTAGCGGGAGTAGGAATGAGCAGTTCTTC. This translates into CASSQWTSGSRNEQFF.

This clone was seen only a few times. This chain joins TRBV27 and TRBJ1-5, with 7 positions matching TRBD1. After removal of 2 bases from V and 0 bases from J, the junction contained 7 bases not matched to a gene. The CDR3 contains 17 residues. The germline CDR1 and CDR2 sequences are MNHEY and SMNVEV (reference sequence). Here the CDR3 reads CASSLVNDRASNQPQHF. In DNA form, the CDR3 reads TGTGCCAGCAGTTTAGTAAACGACAGGGCTAGCAATCAGCCCCAGCATTTT.

This clone was observed a few times. Within the sample, other DNA sequences also encode this same CDR3. The chain has TRBV7-9 and TRBJ2-7, with D unresolved. This CDR3 has 13 amino acids. Germline lookup yields CDR1 SEHNR and CDR2 FQNEAQ (reference sequence). The ends were cut back, 3 bases at V and 6 bases at J, with 12 bases in the middle. The chain's CDR3 is CASSFTASGEQYF. CDR3 coding DNA: TGTGCCAGCAGCTTTACGGCGTCGGGCGAGCAGTACTTC.